This TCR beta chain appears in the sequencing data of a study of identical twins. This clonotype was seen at least ten times. What it recognizes is unknown. TCRdb fed the 5' RACE reads into MiXCR, producing one record per CDR3 protein. The sample lists 310,000 or so distinct CDR3 sequences; over 8.5% were seen once. Study-wide results and limits: In cord blood, abundant beta clonotypes had fewer insertions; memory showed no trend.

The V segment lost 0 bases and the J segment 4 bases; nucleotides outside the gene matches: 3. Germline V gives CDR1 MRHNA, CDR2 SNTAGT. The CDR3 length is 15 residues. These data were also reused for a study on yellow fever vaccine responses in identical twins.

The receptor was isolated from a woman in her late teens or twenties in good health. The sequenced material came from CD8+ T cells sorted from blood. The chain employs TRBV6-4 and TRBJ2-3; 8 bases line up with TRBD2. CDR3 residues: CASSDSTGGADTQYF. The DNA of the CDR3 is TGTGCCAGCAGTGACTCCACCGGGGGGGCAGATACGCAGTATTTT.